Below are 19 T cell receptor beta chains sequenced from a single sample in a study of blood T cell repertoires in COVID-19. Sequencing used immunoSEQ multiplex PCR; TCRdb keeps in-frame clones, though not all of them. Found here are about 140,000 clones, around three quarters of them singletons; the top ten hold around 13%. The sample consisted of peripheral blood. Receptors were obtained from an elderly man with acute or convalescent COVID-19.

This chain joins TRBV11-1 and TRBJ1-4; unclear D gene. The germline V gene has CDR1 SGHAT and CDR2 FQDESV (reference sequence). Trimming removed 3 bases at V and 0 bases at J, with 8 bases between. The CDR3 contains 15 residues. DNA of the CDR3: TGTGCCAGCAGCTTCAGCGGAGCAACTAATGAAAAACTGTTTTTT. Amino acids: CASSFSGATNEKLFF.

The V call is TRBV7-9, the J call TRBJ1-2; 8 bases are a match to TRBD1. Trimming at V came to 4 bases and at J to 3 bases, leaving 7 bases not matched to a gene. Germline V CDR1 and CDR2: SEHNR, FQNEAQ (reference sequence). The CDR3 length is 15 residues. The CDR3 reads CASSSPDRGDYGYTF. The CDR3 DNA reads as TGTGCCAGCAGCTCGCCCGACAGGGGTGACTATGGCTACACCTTC.

The chain carries TRBV6-4 and TRBJ2-2; weak D call: TRBD2 (5 bases). The CDR3 has 15 amino acids. V lost 5 bases, J lost 4 bases, and 14 bases lay in between. Germline V gene lookup returns CDR1 MRHNA and CDR2 SNTAGT. CDR3 sequence: CASSSGGLGTGELFF. The CDR3 DNA is TGTGCCAGCAGTAGCGGTGGTCTGGGCACCGGGGAGCTGTTTTTT.

The chain couples TRBV19 to TRBJ2-3; TRBD2 is a possible D gene (5 bases). The CDR3 has 14 residues. Germline V CDR1 and CDR2: LNHDA, SQIVND (reference sequence). V lost 4 bases, J lost 2 bases, and 10 bases lay in between. The CDR3 is CASSRADLTDTQYF. In DNA, the CDR3 is TGTGCCAGTAGTAGAGCGGACCTCACAGATACGCAGTATTTT.

This clone appeared a single time. The chain carries TRBV6-4 and TRBJ1-4; D not certain. Germline lookup yields CDR1 MRHNA and CDR2 SNTAGT. The CDR3 contains 16 residues. Trimming removed 4 bases from V and 7 bases from J, with 19 bases in between. The CDR3 here is CASSVPLGRRSEKLFF. The DNA for the CDR3 is TGTGCCAGCAGTGTCCCGTTAGGTAGGAGGAGTGAAAAACTGTTTTTT.

This clone was counted between two and nine times. This chain links TRBV28 with TRBJ1-2; TRBD1 matches at 11 bases. Trimming at V came to 6 bases and at J to 4 bases, leaving 4 bases not matched to a gene. The germline V gene encodes CDR1 MDHEN and CDR2 SYDVKM. This CDR3 spans 14 amino acids. CDR3 nucleotides: TGTGCCAGCAGACCAGGGACAGGGGGCTATGGCTACACCTTC. This codes for CASRPGTGGYGYTF.

The chain couples TRBV27 to TRBJ2-1; D unclear. From germline, CDR1 is MNHEY and CDR2 SMNVEV (reference sequence). The CDR3 spans 10 residues. The V end lost 2 bases, the J end lost 9 bases, and 2 bases lay between the germline ends. The CDR3 DNA reads as TGTGCCAGCAGTTTACTTGAGCAGTTCTTC. This gives the protein CASSLLEQFF.

This clone was counted once. The chain is built from TRBV5-4 and TRBJ1-6; 7 bases line up with TRBD1. The ends lost 4 bases at V and 6 bases at J; junction bases unmatched: 7. The germline gives CDR1 SGHNT, CDR2 YYREEE (reference sequence). This CDR3 contains 15 residues. The CDR3 bases are TGTGCCAGCAGCCCGGGGACAGTTCTTAATTCACCCCTCCACTTT. Amino acids: CASSPGTVLNSPLHF.

V usage is TRBV2 and J usage is TRBJ2-7; D is possibly TRBD1 (6 bases). This CDR3 is 14 amino acids long. The germline V gene has CDR1 SNHLY and CDR2 FYNNEI. Between the trimmed V and J ends, which lost 6 bases and 7 bases, there was a span of 19 bases. The CDR3 nucleotides are TGTGCCAGCAGCGATCCATTTAACAGGGATGAGCAGTACTTC. Translated: CASSDPFNRDEQYF.

The rearrangement uses TRBV3-1 (or the pseudogene TRBV3-2) and TRBJ1-1; a possible D gene is TRBD1 (6 bases). V lost 4 bases and J lost 1, with 10 bases in between. The CDR3 runs to 14 residues. Germline CDR1 and CDR2: LGHDT and YNNKEL (reference sequence). CDR3 DNA sequence: TGTGCCAGCAGCCCCCCGACAGGGAACACTGAAGCTTTCTTT. Translating gives CASSPPTGNTEAFF.

The chain is built from TRBV10-3 and TRBJ1-1; no reliable D call. Trimming took off 3 bases at V and 3 bases at J, with 11 bases between the two ends. There are 14 residues in the CDR3. The germline gives CDR1 ENHRY, CDR2 SYGVKD. CDR3 sequence (DNA): TGTGCCATCAGTGACGGTTCTGGGCACACTGAAGCTTTCTTT. Its protein product is CAISDGSGHTEAFF.

This chain joins TRBV30 and TRBJ2-7, with 10 bases identical to TRBD1. The CDR3 sequence is 13 residues long. CDR1 and CDR2 from the germline V gene are GTSNPN and SVGIG (reference sequence). J was trimmed by 5 bases and V by 4 bases; bases with no gene match: 5. The CDR3 DNA reads TGTGCCTGGACGAGGGACAGGGGCCACGAGCAGTACTTC. Its protein is CAWTRDRGHEQYF. The complete variable domain, with remaining parts taken from reference TRBV30 and TRBJ2-7, reads SQTIHQWPATLVQPVGSPLSLECTVEGTSNPNLYWYRQAAGRGLQLLFYSVGIGQISSEVPQNLSASRPQDRQFILSSKKLLLSDSGFYLCAWTRDRGHEQYFGPGTRLTVT.

The V and J genes are TRBV9 and TRBJ1-2, with D maybe TRBD1 (6 bases). CDR1 and CDR2 from the germline V gene are SGDLS and YYNGEE. The CDR3 consists of 14 residues. With 0 bases removed from V and 4 bases from J, the gap between germline ends came to 10 bases. The CDR3 DNA reads as TGTGCCAGCAGCGTAGATGGGACAAGCTATGGCTACACCTTC. The encoded protein is CASSVDGTSYGYTF. The full variable domain, its missing parts supplied by reference TRBV9 and TRBJ1-2, is DSGVTQTPKHLITATGQRVTLRCSPRSGDLSVYWYQQSLDQGLQFLIQYYNGEERAKGNILERFSAQQFPDLHSELNLSSLELGDSALYFCASSVDGTSYGYTFGSGTRLTVV.

V and J are TRBV5-1 and TRBJ2-1; 7 positions match TRBD1. Germline CDR1 reads SGHRS; CDR2 reads YFSETQ. This CDR3 contains 15 residues. The trim removed 3 bases at V and 2 bases at J, leaving 5 bases unmatched. CDR3 nucleotides: TGCGCCAGCAGCTGGACAGGCGAGACCTACAATGAGCAGTTCTTC. It codes for CASSWTGETYNEQFF.

The chain joins TRBV28 to TRBJ2-5; 8 bases are shared with TRBD2. Germline V gene sequence: CDR1 MDHEN, CDR2 SYDVKM. The CDR3 has 16 amino acids. The junction had 14 bases not matched to a gene; V was cut back by 5 bases and J by 6 bases. The CDR3 DNA is TGTGCCAGCAGTACCCCGACGGGGGGGCTTTGGAAGACCCAGTACTTC. Amino acid sequence: CASSTPTGGLWKTQYF.

The V and J genes are TRBV5-1 and TRBJ2-1; 13 bases agree with TRBD2. Per the germline V gene, CDR1 is SGHRS and CDR2 is YFSETQ. The trim removed 4 bases at V and 8 bases at J, leaving 9 bases unmatched. The CDR3 sequence is 16 residues long. The CDR3 sequence is CASSKKTSGGADEQFF. The CDR3 DNA is TGCGCCAGCAGCAAGAAAACTAGCGGGGGGGCCGATGAGCAGTTCTTC.

The rearrangement joins TRBV5-8 to TRBJ2-3; 9 bases line up with TRBD1. CDR1 is SGHTS, CDR2 YDEGEE, per germline. This CDR3 contains 16 residues. The trim removed 2 bases at V and 2 bases at J, leaving 6 bases unmatched. In DNA, the CDR3 is TGTGCCAGCAGCTTCCCGGGACAGGGCGTCACAGATACGCAGTATTTT. This encodes CASSFPGQGVTDTQYF.

V is TRBV4-3 and J is TRBJ2-1, with 10 bases matching TRBD2. The V gene end was trimmed by 0 bases and the J gene end by 6 bases; junction bases not matched to a gene: 5. The germline V gene has CDR1 LGHNA and CDR2 YSLEER. The length of the CDR3 is 16 residues. CDR3 sequence (DNA): TGCGCCAGCAGCCAAGAATGGGCTAGCGGGAGCAATGAGCAGTTCTTC. The encoded protein is CASSQEWASGSNEQFF.

The genes are TRBV6-2 or TRBV6-3 and TRBJ2-2; D is uncertain. CDR1 MNHEY and CDR2 SVGEGT come from the germline V gene. The CDR3 loop spans 15 amino acids. V lost 0 bases, J lost 7 bases, and 12 bases lay in between. Written as DNA, the CDR3 is TGTGCCAGCAGTTACTCCGGGTCCTTCGGCGGGGAGCTGTTTTTT. This gives the protein CASSYSGSFGGELFF.